A selection of T cell receptor beta chains follows, all from one sample in a study of graft-versus-host responses after intestinal transplantation. TCRdb's copy holds only in-frame clones and misses some; the assay was immunoSEQ multiplex PCR. The sample contains tens of thousands of clones, around 93% of which appear only once. These TCRs are of unknown antigen specificity. This material consisted of unstimulated CD4+ T cells sorted from spleen or lymph node cells, taken before transplant. The receptors come from a human donor who was the organ donor for an intestinal transplant. The CDR3 runs from the conserved cysteine through the conserved F or W. Each record gives: J gene, D gene, clone size, V gene, CDR3 DNA, CDR3 protein. D genes are given only for firm matches. Clone size is given for some rows only: seen once, a few or many times, or a class if the clone is expanded.

J: TRBJ2-1
D: -
size: -
V: TRBV7-2
DNA: TGTGCCAGCAGCTTAAAGAGTGAGCAGTTCTTC
CDR3: CASSLKSEQFF

J: TRBJ2-1
D: TRBD1
size: -
V: TRBV25-1
DNA: TGTGCCAGCAGTGAGTTGGGGACAGCTTCCTACAATGAGCAGTTCTTC
CDR3: CASSELGTASYNEQFF

J: TRBJ2-1
D: TRBD2
size: -
V: TRBV11-1
DNA: TGTGCCAGCAGCCCGGGACTAGCGGGGGTATACAATGAGCAGTTCTTC
CDR3: CASSPGLAGVYNEQFF

J: TRBJ2-1
D: -
size: -
V: TRBV7-3
DNA: TGTGCCAGCAGCTTATTACCGGGGGAGAATGAGCAGTTCTTC
CDR3: CASSLLPGENEQFF

J: TRBJ1-2
D: -
size: -
V: TRBV2
DNA: TGTGCCAGCAGGGGAGCATTTTACTATGGCTACACCTTC
CDR3: CASRGAFYYGYTF

J: TRBJ1-2
D: -
size: -
V: TRBV27
DNA: TGTGCCAGCAGTCCAGACCCCGACAGGCACTATGGCTACACCTTC
CDR3: CASSPDPDRHYGYTF

J: TRBJ1-3
D: TRBD1
size: once
V: TRBV30
DNA: TGTGCCTGGAGTGACCCAGGGGGTGGTGGAAACACCATATATTTT
CDR3: CAWSDPGGGGNTIYF

J: TRBJ2-3
D: -
size: -
V: TRBV7-2
DNA: TGTGCCAGCAGCTTAGCGGGCTCCACAGATACGCAGTATTTT
CDR3: CASSLAGSTDTQYF

J: TRBJ1-1
D: -
size: once
V: TRBV6-5
DNA: TGTGCCAGCAGTTACTCGTGGAACCGAAAAGCTTTCTTT
CDR3: CASSYSWNRKAFF

J: TRBJ1-3
D: -
size: -
V: TRBV4-2
DNA: TGTGCCAGCAGCCAAGGAGGGCAGGGAGTAAGAAACACCATATATTTT
CDR3: CASSQGGQGVRNTIYF

J: TRBJ2-3
D: -
size: -
V: TRBV9
DNA: TGTGCCAGCAGCGTAGGAACTAGTGCAGATACGCAGTATTTT
CDR3: CASSVGTSADTQYF

J: TRBJ2-2
D: TRBD2
size: few
V: TRBV4-2
DNA: TGTGCCAGCAGCCAAGGAGGACTAGCGGGGGGGAACACCGGGGAGCTGTTTTTT
CDR3: CASSQGGLAGGNTGELFF

J: TRBJ2-7
D: TRBD1
size: -
V: TRBV23-1
DNA: TGCGCCAGCAGTCAATCCCTGCGGTTACCACAGGGGGATGGAGGATACGAGCAGTACTTC
CDR3: CASSQSLRLPQGDGGYEQYF

J: TRBJ1-5
D: -
size: -
V: TRBV9
DNA: TGTGCCAGCAGCGTAGGTGAAGGGAGGAACAATCAGCCCCAGCATTTT
CDR3: CASSVGEGRNNQPQHF

J: TRBJ2-3
D: -
size: -
V: TRBV5-1
DNA: TGCGCCAGCGTCCATGGGGCTGCTAGCACAGATACGCAGTATTTT
CDR3: CASVHGAASTDTQYF

J: TRBJ2-3
D: TRBD2
size: -
V: TRBV7-2
DNA: TGTGCCAGCAGCTTGGTCGGGGGGACAGATACGCAGTATTTT
CDR3: CASSLVGGTDTQYF

J: TRBJ2-1
D: TRBD1
size: once
V: TRBV5-1
DNA: TGCGCCAGCAGCTTCCCCGACAGGGTCGACAATGAGCAGTTCTTC
CDR3: CASSFPDRVDNEQFF

J: TRBJ1-2
D: -
size: -
V: TRBV4-3
DNA: TGCGCCAGCAGCCAAGGGGCCGGGGGGTCCTATGGCTACACCTTC
CDR3: CASSQGAGGSYGYTF

J: TRBJ2-7
D: TRBD1
size: once
V: TRBV4-2
DNA: TGTGCCAGCAGCCAAGTGGACAGGAGCTACGAGCAGTACTTC
CDR3: CASSQVDRSYEQYF

J: TRBJ1-2
D: TRBD1
size: -
V: TRBV6-1
DNA: TGTGCCAGCAGTGGAAGGGGACAGGAAAACTATGGCTACACCTTC
CDR3: CASSGRGQENYGYTF

J: TRBJ2-3
D: -
size: -
V: TRBV15
DNA: TGTGCCACCAGCAGAGATATAGGTGATACGCAGTATTTT
CDR3: CATSRDIGDTQYF

J: TRBJ2-5
D: -
size: -
V: TRBV18
DNA: TGTGCCAGCTCACCTGACAGGCAAGAGACCCAGTACTTC
CDR3: CASSPDRQETQYF

J: TRBJ2-2
D: TRBD2
size: -
V: TRBV5-4
DNA: TGTGCCAGCAGCCCGGGCGGCGGGGGGGCGGTGGACACCGGGGAGCTGTTTTTT
CDR3: CASSPGGGGAVDTGELFF

J: TRBJ2-5
D: -
size: -
V: TRBV7-2
DNA: TGTGCCAGCAGCCTCCAGGGGGAGACCCAGTACTTC
CDR3: CASSLQGETQYF

J: TRBJ1-1
D: -
size: -
V: TRBV19
DNA: TGTGCCAGTAGCCCTCGGGGGGGGCTGAACACTGAAGCTTTCTTT
CDR3: CASSPRGGLNTEAFF

J: TRBJ2-7
D: TRBD2
size: -
V: TRBV19
DNA: TGTGCCAGTAGTTCCGGCGGGGGGCTCTCCTACGAGCAGTACTTC
CDR3: CASSSGGGLSYEQYF

J: TRBJ1-1
D: TRBD1
size: once
V: TRBV19
DNA: TGTGCCAGTAGTATCGCGACAGGGAGCACTGAAGCTTTCTTT
CDR3: CASSIATGSTEAFF

J: TRBJ2-2
D: -
size: -
V: TRBV9
DNA: TGTGCCAGCAGCGTTTCCGGACAGACCGGGGAGCTGTTTTTT
CDR3: CASSVSGQTGELFF

J: TRBJ2-7
D: -
size: -
V: TRBV20-1
DNA: TGCAGTGCTTTCGACAACTACGAGCAGTACTTC
CDR3: CSAFDNYEQYF

J: TRBJ2-5
D: TRBD2
size: -
V: TRBV7-2
DNA: TGTGCCAGCAGCCGGTTAGCGGGGGGCCAAGAGACCCAGTACTTC
CDR3: CASSRLAGGQETQYF

J: TRBJ1-5
D: -
size: -
V: TRBV18
DNA: TGTGCCAGCTCATTACTGGGGACGGGGCAGCCCCAGCATTTT
CDR3: CASSLLGTGQPQHF

J: TRBJ1-2
D: -
size: -
V: TRBV7-9
DNA: TGTGCCAGCAGCTTAGATTCCCGGCCTTACTATGGCTACACCTTC
CDR3: CASSLDSRPYYGYTF

J: TRBJ1-2
D: -
size: -
V: TRBV11-2
DNA: TGTGCCAGCTCACTTTTCCGGGACGGAAACTATGGCTACACCTTC
CDR3: CASSLFRDGNYGYTF

J: TRBJ2-3
D: TRBD1
size: -
V: TRBV29-1
DNA: TGCAGCGTTGAACCAGGGGGACAGGGGTCAGATACGCAGTATTTT
CDR3: CSVEPGGQGSDTQYF

J: TRBJ2-2
D: -
size: -
V: TRBV4-2
DNA: TGTGCCAGCAGCCAAGAGCTCTGGATGACCGGGGAGCTGTTTTTT
CDR3: CASSQELWMTGELFF